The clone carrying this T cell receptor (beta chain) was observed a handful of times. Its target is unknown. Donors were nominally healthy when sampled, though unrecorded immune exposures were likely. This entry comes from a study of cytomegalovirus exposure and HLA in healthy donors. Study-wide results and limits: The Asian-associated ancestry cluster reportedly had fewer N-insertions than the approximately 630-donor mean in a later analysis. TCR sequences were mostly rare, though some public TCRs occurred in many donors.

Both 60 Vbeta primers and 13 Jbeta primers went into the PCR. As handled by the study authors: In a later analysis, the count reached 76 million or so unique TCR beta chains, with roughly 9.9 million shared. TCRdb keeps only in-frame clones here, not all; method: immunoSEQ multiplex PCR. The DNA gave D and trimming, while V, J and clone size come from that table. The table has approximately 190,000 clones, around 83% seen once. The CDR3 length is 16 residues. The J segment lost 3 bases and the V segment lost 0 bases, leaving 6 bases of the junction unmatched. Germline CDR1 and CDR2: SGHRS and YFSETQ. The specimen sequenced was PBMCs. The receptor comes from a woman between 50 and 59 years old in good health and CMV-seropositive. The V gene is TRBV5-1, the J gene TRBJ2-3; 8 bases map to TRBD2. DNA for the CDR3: TGCGCCAGCAGCTTGGGACTAGCGAGGGGTACAGATACGCAGTATTTT. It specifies CASSLGLARGTDTQYF. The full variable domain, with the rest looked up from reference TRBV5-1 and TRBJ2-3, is KAGVTQTPRYLIKTRGQQVTLSCSPISGHRSVSWYQQTPGQGLQFLFEYFSETQRNKGNFPGRFSGRQFSNSRSEMNVSTLELGDSALYLCASSLGLARGTDTQYFGPGTRLTVL.